These 23 T cell receptor beta chains were sequenced from one sample in a study of blood T cell repertoires in COVID-19. Sequenced by immunoSEQ multiplex PCR; TCRdb stores in-frame clones only, minus some. The repertoire includes hundreds of thousands of clones, over 85% of them detected once, and less than 0.95% sits in the top ten. Input material: peripheral blood. Receptors were obtained from a man younger than 35 with COVID-19, enrolled during active disease.

This chain joins TRBV20-1 and TRBJ2-3; D is possibly TRBD1 (6 bases). From germline, CDR1 is DFQATT and CDR2 SNEGSKA (reference sequence). The CDR3 spans 14 residues. V lost 3 bases, J lost 2 bases, and 12 bases lay in between. This chain's CDR3 is CSASGDTDTDTQYF. DNA for the CDR3: TGCAGTGCTAGTGGGGACACCGACACAGATACGCAGTATTTT.

J is TRBJ2-7 and V is TRBV11-3, with a weak D call TRBD1 (6 bases). The germline gives CDR1 SGHNT, CDR2 YENEEA. There are 13 residues in the CDR3. Between the trimmed V and J ends, which lost 5 bases and 0 bases, there was a span of 8 bases. The CDR3 DNA is TGTGCCAGCAGCACGACAGGCTCCTACGAGCAGTACTTC. Its protein is CASSTTGSYEQYF.

The rearrangement uses TRBV27 and TRBJ2-5; 7 bases match TRBD1. J lost 5 bases, V lost 6 bases, and 6 bases had no gene match. Germline values: CDR1 MNHEY, CDR2 SMNVEV (reference sequence). The CDR3 runs to 13 residues. CDR3 region: CASRGTEGETQYF. Here the CDR3 DNA reads TGTGCCAGCAGAGGGACAGAGGGGGAGACCCAGTACTTC.

The chain combines TRBV7-9 with TRBJ2-1; 7 nucleotides align to TRBD2. This CDR3 comprises 14 residues. Unmatched junction bases numbered 2, after V lost 0 bases and J lost 6 bases. CDR1 is SEHNR and CDR2 is FQNEAQ in the germline V gene (reference sequence). The CDR3 sequence: CASSLAGGPNEQFF. The CDR3, as DNA: TGTGCCAGCAGCTTAGCGGGAGGGCCCAATGAGCAGTTCTTC.

This sequence joins TRBV19 and TRBJ2-7; 8 positions match TRBD2. CDR3 length equals 16 residues. Germline CDR1 LNHDA, CDR2 SQIVND (reference sequence). J lost 4 bases, V lost 5 bases, and 13 bases had no gene match. CDR3 sequence (DNA): TGTGCCAGTAGTTTTGGGTTGCGGGGGGCGGCGTACGAGCAGTACTTC. As protein: CASSFGLRGAAYEQYF.

The chain employs TRBV7-2 and TRBJ2-1, with 7 bases lining up with TRBD2. The CDR3 is 15 residues long. CDR1 and CDR2 (germline): SGHTA, FQGNSA. Trimming removed 4 bases from V and 5 bases from J; junction bases left unmatched: 8. The CDR3 reads CASSSSGTTHNEQFF. The CDR3 DNA follows: TGTGCCAGCAGCTCATCCGGGACTACTCACAATGAGCAGTTCTTC.

The chain couples TRBV10-3 to TRBJ2-7; 8 nucleotides match TRBD2. Germline assignment: CDR1 ENHRY and CDR2 SYGVKD. The CDR3 has 15 residues. Trimming cost V 6 bases and J 0 bases; bases outside gene matches: 7. This chain's CDR3 is CAIRTSEYSSYEQYF. CDR3 DNA: TGTGCCATCAGGACTAGCGAATATAGCTCCTACGAGCAGTACTTC.

The rearrangement uses TRBV14 and TRBJ2-7, with 10 bases fitting TRBD2. Trimming took 4 bases from V and 7 from J; bases not matched to a gene: 10. Germline V lookup: CDR1 SGHDN, CDR2 FVKESK. CDR3 length: 15 amino acids. The CDR3 is CASSLSASGSREQYF. The CDR3 DNA is TGTGCCAGCAGCCTATCAGCTAGCGGGAGTCGGGAGCAGTACTTC.

The chain links TRBV7-2 to TRBJ1-3; 9 bases fit TRBD1. CDR3 length equals 16 residues. Germline V gives CDR1 SGHTA, CDR2 FQGNSA. After removal of 5 bases from V and 4 bases from J, the junction contained 9 bases not matched to a gene. CDR3 DNA sequence: TGTGCCAGCAGCGGCTCCGGGACAGGGTTGGGAAACACCATATATTTT. Translation: CASSGSGTGLGNTIYF.

V is TRBV25-1 and J is TRBJ2-5; TRBD1 aligns across 7 bases. The CDR3 runs to 15 residues. Unmatched junction bases numbered 7, after V lost 4 bases and J lost 2 bases. Germline V lookup: CDR1 MGHDK, CDR2 SYGVNS. The CDR3 nucleotides read TGTGCCAGCAGTGTTACAGGGGCCCCACAAGAGACCCAGTACTTC. This encodes CASSVTGAPQETQYF. Full variable domain (rest looked up from reference TRBV25-1 and TRBJ2-5): EADIYQTPRYLVIGTGKKITLECSQTMGHDKMYWYQQDPGMELHLIHYSYGVNSTEKGDLSSESTVSRIRTEHFPLTLESARPSHTSQYLCASSVTGAPQETQYFGPGTRLLVL.

J is TRBJ2-3 and V is TRBV5-1; the match to TRBD1 covers 9 bases. The trim removed 2 bases at V and 3 bases at J, leaving 7 bases unmatched. CDR1 SGHRS and CDR2 YFSETQ come from the germline V gene. The CDR3 is 16 residues long. CDR3 region: CASSLPGQGMTDTQYF. Here the CDR3 DNA reads TGCGCCAGCAGCTTACCGGGACAGGGTATGACAGATACGCAGTATTTT.

This chain connects TRBV2 to TRBJ2-1; possible D gene TRBD1, 6 bases. CDR1 SNHLY and CDR2 FYNNEI come from the germline V gene. The V and J ends lost 2 bases and 8 bases respectively, with 16 bases between them. The CDR3 covers 15 residues. The CDR3: CASSERVQGLDEQFF. In nucleotides, the CDR3 is TGTGCCAGCAGTGAAAGGGTACAGGGCTTAGATGAGCAGTTCTTC.

On this clone itself: The same CDR3 can be traced to other DNA sequences in this sample. This rearrangement joins TRBV7-9 to TRBJ2-1; 8 nucleotides match TRBD2. Trimming removed 6 bases from V and 10 bases from J; junction bases left unmatched: 8. This CDR3 is built from 13 residues. Germline loops: CDR1 SEHNR, CDR2 FQNEAQ (reference sequence). CDR3 nucleotide sequence: TGTGCCAGCAGTCCCGGACTAGCTTCAGAGCAGTTCTTC. This sequence encodes CASSPGLASEQFF. The complete variable domain, with remaining parts taken from reference TRBV7-9 and TRBJ2-1, reads DTGVSQNPRHKITKRGQNVTFRCDPISEHNRLYWYRQTLGQGPEFLTYFQNEAQLEKSRLLSDRFSAERPKGSFSTLEIQRTEQGDSAMYLCASSPGLASEQFFGPGTRLTVL.

The V and J genes are TRBV18 and TRBJ1-2; D perhaps matches TRBD1 (5 bases). This CDR3 comprises 14 residues. Germline lookup yields CDR1 KGHSH and CDR2 LQKENI. The V end was cut by 2 bases, the J end by 4 bases, with 11 bases between. CDR3 loop: CASSPGRDFYGYTF. The CDR3 DNA reads as TGTGCCAGCTCACCAGGCCGGGACTTCTATGGCTACACCTTC. Complete variable domain (other parts from reference TRBV18 and TRBJ1-2): NAGVMQNPRHLVRRRGQEARLRCSPMKGHSHVYWYRQLPEEGLKFMVYLQKENIIDESGMPKERFSAEFPKEGPSILRIQQVVRGDSAAYFCASSPGRDFYGYTFGSGTRLTVV.

The chain employs TRBV7-6 and TRBJ1-3, with 10 bases that match TRBD1. The J segment lost 0 bases and the V segment lost 5 bases, leaving 4 bases of the junction unmatched. Germline CDR1 reads SGHVS; CDR2 reads FNYEAQ. This CDR3 has 16 residues. The CDR3 sequence is CASSRTGGNSGNTIYF. The CDR3 nucleotides are TGTGCCAGCAGCCGGACAGGGGGAAACTCTGGAAACACCATATATTTT.

The rearrangement links TRBV6-5 to TRBJ2-7; TRBD2 aligns across 7 bases. The CDR3 is 15 amino acids. Germline loops: CDR1 MNHEY, CDR2 SVGAGI. V shed 6 bases, J shed 3 bases, and the junction held 11 bases outside the gene matches. CDR3 region: CASSMVLASVYEQYF. CDR3 nucleotides: TGTGCCAGCAGCATGGTACTAGCGTCTGTCTACGAGCAGTACTTC.

This clone came up a few times. The genes are TRBV9 and TRBJ2-2; D is undetermined. The V gene lost 3 bases and the J gene lost 6 bases, with 6 bases spanning the gap. This CDR3 has 12 amino acids. CDR1 SGDLS and CDR2 YYNGEE come from the germline V gene. The CDR3 loop is CASSAVSGELFF. Written as DNA, the CDR3 is TGTGCCAGCAGCGCGGTCTCCGGGGAGCTGTTTTTT.

This clone came up once. V gene TRBV6-5 combines with J gene TRBJ2-7, with D maybe TRBD2 (6 bases). Germline V gene lookup returns CDR1 MNHEY and CDR2 SVGAGI. The V end lost 2 bases, the J end lost 3 bases, and 14 bases lay between the germline ends. The CDR3 is made up of 15 amino acids. CDR3 bases: TGTGCCAGCAGTTACGATCGAGCGGGTGTCTACGAGCAGTACTTC. This translates into CASSYDRAGVYEQYF.

This clone was seen a single time. The chain has TRBV2 and TRBJ2-6, with 7 bases identical to TRBD1. The CDR3 sequence is 15 residues long. Trimming removed 6 bases from V and 2 bases from J; junction bases left unmatched: 4. Per germline, CDR1 SNHLY and CDR2 FYNNEI. The DNA of the CDR3 is TGTGCCAGCAGAGATACAGGGGCTGGGGCCAACGTCCTGACTTTC. Protein sequence: CASRDTGAGANVLTF.

The J gene is TRBJ1-2, the V gene TRBV27; maybe TRBD1 (5 bases). The CDR3 is 14 residues long. V dropped 9 bases and J dropped 4 bases, with 18 bases sitting between them. The germline gives CDR1 MNHEY, CDR2 SMNVEV (reference sequence). In DNA, the CDR3 is TGTGCCAGTCGATCTCTCAGGGCCCCCTATGGCTACACCTTC. It encodes CASRSLRAPYGYTF.

This clone was recorded once. V gene TRBV3-1 (or the pseudogene TRBV3-2) combines with J gene TRBJ2-3; TRBD2 matches 10 bases. V lost 4 bases, J lost 0 bases, and 10 bases stayed unmatched. The CDR3 is 18 amino acids. Germline lookup yields CDR1 LGHDT and CDR2 YNNKEL (reference sequence). Here the CDR3 reads CASSRALLAGISTDTQYF. The DNA of the CDR3 is TGTGCCAGCAGCCGGGCCCTACTAGCGGGGATTAGCACAGATACGCAGTATTTT.

This clone occurred a few times. V gene TRBV14 combines with J gene TRBJ1-2; D unclear. Trimming shortened V by 1 base and J by 1 base, and 7 bases separated the two germline ends. There are 14 residues in the CDR3. The germline V gene encodes CDR1 SGHDN and CDR2 FVKESK. The CDR3 region is CASSQANRNYGYTF. CDR3 DNA sequence: TGTGCCAGCAGCCAAGCTAACCGTAACTATGGCTACACCTTC. Full variable domain (missing parts from reference TRBV14 and TRBJ1-2): EAGVTQFPSHSVIEKGQTVTLRCDPISGHDNLYWYRRVMGKEIKFLLHFVKESKQDESGMPNNRFLAERTGGTYSTLKVQPAELEDSGVYFCASSQANRNYGYTFGSGTRLTVV.

The rearrangement links TRBV2 to TRBJ2-5; D perhaps matches TRBD2 (5 bases). The V end lost 7 bases, the J end lost 5 bases, and 5 bases lay between the germline ends. Germline CDR1 is SNHLY and CDR2 is FYNNEI. The CDR3 runs 10 residues. The CDR3 reads CASTGETQYF. DNA for the CDR3: TGTGCCAGCACGGGGGAGACCCAGTACTTC.